This T cell receptor (beta chain) was found in a study of early T cells in non-severe SARS-CoV-2 infection. Tagging with unique molecular identifiers was applied to individual cDNA molecules. TCRdb passed the 5' RACE reads through MiXCR, listing each CDR3 protein once. The data show under 140,000 distinct CDR3 sequences, with roughly 12% seen just once and approximately 3.5% held by the top ten. There are a few counts of this clonotype. Trimming took 6 bases from V and 7 from J, leaving 13 bases between them. The germline gives CDR1 LGHDT, CDR2 YNNKEL (reference sequence). The CDR3 has 12 amino acids.

This TCR came from an adult who was a healthcare worker with PCR-confirmed SARS-CoV-2 infection or an uninfected control (not recorded which). The gene calls are TRBV3-1 and TRBJ2-7; D is possibly TRBD1 (6 bases). Sequences were derived from whole blood, sampled at baseline. CDR3 residues: CASSHDRLEQYF. Here the CDR3 DNA reads TGTGCCAGCAGTCACGACAGGTTGGAGCAGTACTTC.